One and the same sample provided the 7 T cell receptor beta chains below, sequenced in a study of Tregs in tolerant kidney transplant recipients. Assay used: immunoSEQ multiplex PCR; TCRdb lists only in-frame clones, some missing. The sample has roughly 80,000 clones; 91% are singletons. The sample in question was Tregs from blood, obtained before the transplant. The receptors come from a human donor who received a combined kidney and bone marrow transplant.

The chain is built from TRBV5-6 and TRBJ2-5; D is ambiguous. Looked up from germline, CDR1 is SGHDT and CDR2 is YYEEEE. The V and J ends lost 1 base and 2 bases respectively, with 6 bases between them. The CDR3 spans 13 residues. CDR3 sequence: CASSLWQQETQYF. CDR3 DNA sequence: TGTGCCAGCAGCTTGTGGCAGCAAGAGACCCAGTACTTC. The full variable domain, completed using reference TRBV5-6 and TRBJ2-5, is DAGVTQSPTHLIKTRGQQVTLRCSPKSGHDTVSWYQQALGQGPQFIFQYYEEEERQRGNFPDRFSGHQFPNYSSELNVNALLLGDSALYLCASSLWQQETQYFGPGTRLLVL.

The chain combines TRBV5-1 with TRBJ2-2; D is ambiguous. The CDR3 is made up of 13 amino acids. The germline V gene encodes CDR1 SGHRS and CDR2 YFSETQ. Trimming left V 2 bases short and J 1 base short, with 3 bases between. CDR3 residues: CASSFWNTGELFF. Here the CDR3 DNA reads TGCGCCAGCAGCTTTTGGAACACCGGGGAGCTGTTTTTT.

Concerning this clone: A junction boundary mismatches the germline segment, possibly from a read error. The V and J genes are TRBV29-1 and TRBJ2-3; no clear D gene. The CDR3 has 11 amino acids. The germline CDR1 and CDR2 sequences are SQVTM and ANQGSEA. CDR3 sequence (DNA): TGCAGCGTCGAAGTCAGTGATACGCAGTATTTT. Its translation: CSVEVSDTQYF.

CDR3 protein: CASSFKAGSYEQYF. For the CDR3, the DNA is TGTGCCAGCAGTTTCAAGGCGGGATCCTACGAGCAGTACTTC. This chain joins TRBV27 and TRBJ2-7; TRBD2 is a possible D gene (6 bases). Germline CDR1 MNHEY, CDR2 SMNVEV (reference sequence). V gave up 3 bases and J gave up 1 base, with 10 bases separating them. This CDR3 has 14 residues.

The chain recombines TRBV7-3 with TRBJ2-3; D is uncertain. Deletions cut 4 bases from V and 8 bases from J, with 10 bases between. Germline lookup yields CDR1 SGHTA and CDR2 FQGTGA. This CDR3 has 12 amino acids. CDR3 in DNA: TGTGCCAGCAGCTCCGACCCTGTTACGCAGTATTTT. This gives the protein CASSSDPVTQYF.

A remark on this clone: This specimen includes other DNA sequences encoding the same CDR3. The chain combines TRBV28 with TRBJ2-7, with 12 bases matching TRBD1. The germline V gene encodes CDR1 MDHEN and CDR2 SYDVKM. Trimming removed 8 bases from V and 7 bases from J; junction bases left unmatched: 12. The CDR3 extends over 15 amino acids. The CDR3 region has the DNA TGTGCCAGCGGTGGGGAGGGACAGGGGGCTGGGGAGCAGTACTTC. Translation gives CASGGEGQGAGEQYF.

The genes are TRBV5-4 and TRBJ2-2, with 7 nucleotides matching TRBD2. Germline assignment: CDR1 SGHNT and CDR2 YYREEE (reference sequence). V was clipped by 3 bases and J by 5 bases; unmatched bases: 7. The CDR3 covers 15 residues. CDR3 DNA sequence: TGTGCCAGCAGCTCGCGACTAGCCCGGACCGGGGAGCTGTTTTTT. It encodes CASSSRLARTGELFF.